Sequencing of this T cell receptor (beta chain) was carried out in a study of STAT3 mutations in large granular lymphocyte leukemia. Findings of the study overall: In about 30% of the 18 patients, new TCR clonotypes emerged after therapy. In T-cell large granular lymphocyte leukemia, about half of patients showed multiple immunodominant subclonotypes. In some patients, a small highly pathogenic clone possibly went undetected.

Measured with immunoSEQ multiplex PCR; TCRdb has only the in-frame clones, and not every one. The sample shows about 12,000 clones, over 75% of them seen only once. Looked up from germline, CDR1 is SGHRS and CDR2 is YFSETQ. The CDR3 loop spans 16 amino acids. Trimming removed 1 base from V and 6 bases from J; junction bases left unmatched: 6. Remarks on this clone: What it recognizes is unknown.

The specimen sequenced was peripheral blood mononuclear cells. The source of this sequence is a man aged 55 to 69 with T-cell large granular lymphocyte leukemia. Some clones in this sample may be carry-over from other donors' samples. The chain employs TRBV5-1 and TRBJ2-1; 11 nucleotides line up with TRBD1. The CDR3 spells CASSLPAGTGGNEQFF. The DNA for the CDR3 is TGCGCCAGCAGCTTGCCCGCCGGGACAGGGGGCAATGAGCAGTTCTTC.